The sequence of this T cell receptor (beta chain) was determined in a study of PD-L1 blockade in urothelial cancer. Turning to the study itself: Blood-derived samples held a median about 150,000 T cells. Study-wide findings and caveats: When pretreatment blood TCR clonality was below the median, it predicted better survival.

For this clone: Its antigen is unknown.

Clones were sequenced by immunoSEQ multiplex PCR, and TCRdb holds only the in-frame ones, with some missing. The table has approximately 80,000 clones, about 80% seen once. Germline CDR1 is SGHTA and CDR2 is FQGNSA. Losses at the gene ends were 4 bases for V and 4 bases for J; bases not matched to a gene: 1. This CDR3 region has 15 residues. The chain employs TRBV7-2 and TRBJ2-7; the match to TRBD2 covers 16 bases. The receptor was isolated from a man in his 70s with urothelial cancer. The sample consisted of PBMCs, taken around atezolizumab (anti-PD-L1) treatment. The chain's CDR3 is CASSSGLAGGYEQYF. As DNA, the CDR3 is TGTGCCAGCAGCTCGGGACTAGCGGGAGGGTACGAGCAGTACTTC.